These 18 T cell receptor beta chains share one sample of origin, sequenced in a study of beta chain features in type 1 diabetes. Isolated RNA was reverse transcribed in full, so expressed TCRB transcripts were sequenced. TCRdb's copy holds only in-frame clones and misses some; the assay was immunoSEQ multiplex PCR. The repertoire consists of almost 250,000 clones, with around an eighth occurring once and the leading ten covering more than 0.02%. Sequenced: naive CD4+ T cells from blood. The receptor set was obtained from a woman aged 35 to 49 in good health.

The table lists this clone with a few counts. The chain recombines TRBV7-2 with TRBJ2-6, with no clear D. This CDR3 is built from 16 residues. CDR1 is SGHTA and CDR2 is FQGNSA in the germline V gene. The V and J ends lost 5 bases and 0 bases respectively, with 11 bases between them. This CDR3 reads CASSPVSGSGANVLTF. The CDR3 DNA is TGTGCCAGCAGCCCCGTCTCCGGCTCTGGGGCCAACGTCCTGACTTTC.

This clone was observed a handful of times. The rearrangement uses TRBV6-5 and TRBJ2-2; 7 bases are shared with TRBD1. Trimming took 5 bases from V and 1 from J; bases not matched to a gene: 4. The CDR3 consists of 15 residues. The germline gives CDR1 MNHEY, CDR2 SVGAGI. CDR3 coding DNA: TGTGCCAGCAGTCGACAGGGTAGGAACACCGGGGAGCTGTTTTTT. Encoded protein: CASSRQGRNTGELFF.

This clone has just a few counts. This chain joins TRBV10-2 and TRBJ1-2; TRBD1 might be the D (5 bases). V was cut by 2 bases and J by 2 bases, with 6 bases left in between. The CDR3 spans 13 residues. Germline loops: CDR1 WSHSY, CDR2 SAAADI. This chain's CDR3 is CASSEPGNYGYTF. The CDR3, as DNA: TGCGCCAGCAGTGAGCCAGGGAACTATGGCTACACCTTC.

This chain links TRBV2 with TRBJ2-1; 12 nucleotides agree with TRBD2. Germline V gene data show CDR1 as SNHLY and CDR2 as FYNNEI. V lost 6 bases, J lost 5 bases, and 14 bases stayed unmatched. The CDR3 consists of 18 residues. CDR3 loop: CASSRESSGGGRDNEQFF. The CDR3 DNA follows: TGTGCCAGCAGCCGGGAGTCTAGCGGGGGGGGCCGGGACAATGAGCAGTTCTTC.

The genes are TRBV5-4 and TRBJ1-5; no firm D call. Germline CDR1 SGHNT, CDR2 YYREEE (reference sequence). The CDR3 contains 15 residues. Deletions cut 0 bases from V and 0 bases from J, with 7 bases between. The CDR3 DNA reads as TGTGCCAGCAGCTTGGGAACAGATAGCAATCAGCCCCAGCATTTT. Translating it yields CASSLGTDSNQPQHF.

There are a few counts of this clone. The J gene is TRBJ2-3, the V gene TRBV25-1; the D gene is possibly TRBD2 (6 bases). CDR3 length: 15 residues. Trimming shortened V by 0 bases and J by 3 bases, and 10 bases separated the two germline ends. CDR1 and CDR2 from the germline V gene are MGHDK and SYGVNS. The CDR3 sequence is CASSEYRGWTDTQYF. Here the CDR3 DNA reads TGTGCCAGCAGTGAATACCGGGGGTGGACAGATACGCAGTATTTT.

This clone was found a few times. The V call is TRBV10-3, the J call TRBJ1-1; D ambiguous. This CDR3 comprises 14 residues. Trimming cost V 6 bases and J 1 base, with 12 bases left between them. Germline V lookup: CDR1 ENHRY, CDR2 SYGVKD. In DNA, the CDR3 is TGTGCCATCAGACTAAGTGGAGAGAACACTGAAGCTTTCTTT. Protein sequence: CAIRLSGENTEAFF.

This clone was counted only a few times. The chain combines TRBV5-1 with TRBJ1-6; TRBD1 matches at 9 bases. Germline CDR1 reads SGHRS; CDR2 reads YFSETQ. There are 17 residues in the CDR3. Trimming took 4 bases from V and 10 from J; bases not matched to a gene: 15. The CDR3 sequence is CASSRGKQGAMDSPLHF. The CDR3 nucleotides are TGCGCCAGCAGCCGAGGTAAACAGGGGGCGATGGACTCACCCCTCCACTTT.

The chain recombines TRBV7-9 with TRBJ2-3, with 12 positions matching TRBD2. The V gene end was trimmed by 5 bases and the J gene end by 4 bases; junction bases not matched to a gene: 4. Germline V lookup: CDR1 SEHNR, CDR2 FQNEAQ (reference sequence). The CDR3 consists of 15 residues. The CDR3 region has the DNA TGTGCCAGCAGCCAACTAGCGGGGGGATCAGATACGCAGTATTTT. Protein product: CASSQLAGGSDTQYF.

This clone has just a few counts. The rearrangement uses TRBV18 and TRBJ1-2; no clear D. The CDR3 is made up of 15 amino acids. Germline V gene data show CDR1 as KGHSH and CDR2 as LQKENI. V lost 3 bases and J lost 5, with 16 bases in between. CDR3 amino acids: CASSPDSKAQYGYTF. CDR3 sequence (DNA): TGTGCCAGCTCACCGGACTCAAAGGCCCAATATGGCTACACCTTC.

The chain recombines TRBV2 with TRBJ2-2, with 9 bases identical to TRBD1. This CDR3 contains 14 residues. Trimming took 7 bases from V and 4 from J; bases not matched to a gene: 4. Germline values: CDR1 SNHLY, CDR2 FYNNEI. CDR3 coding DNA: TGTGCCAGCATGGGGACAGGGCCCACCGGGGAGCTGTTTTTT. Residues: CASMGTGPTGELFF.

This clone turned up a few times. Other DNA sequences from this sample encode an identical CDR3 as well. The chain links TRBV6-5 to TRBJ2-7; TRBD1 aligns across 10 bases. Germline trimming cut 5 bases from V and 3 bases from J; bases unmatched to any gene: 1. Germline CDR1 MNHEY, CDR2 SVGAGI. There are 13 residues in the CDR3. CDR3 DNA sequence: TGTGCCAGCAGTCGGGACAGGGGCTACGAGCAGTACTTC. Translating it yields CASSRDRGYEQYF.

This clone was observed a few times. This sequence joins TRBV6-6 and TRBJ2-2, with D possibly matching TRBD2 (5 bases). Per germline, CDR1 MNHNY and CDR2 SVGAGI (reference sequence). V was shortened by 10 bases and J by 3 bases, with 21 bases between the two germline ends. The length of the CDR3 is 16 residues. The CDR3 bases are TGTGCCACAGAACCTCCGAGGGCGATGGACACCGGGGAGCTGTTTTTT. Its translation: CATEPPRAMDTGELFF.

The rearrangement uses TRBV19 and TRBJ2-3; maybe TRBD1 (6 bases). The CDR3 runs to 17 residues. V dropped 4 bases and J dropped 3 bases, with 20 bases sitting between them. Looked up from germline, CDR1 is LNHDA and CDR2 is SQIVND (reference sequence). The CDR3 sequence: CASSTRGVRTETDTQYF. The DNA for the CDR3 is TGTGCCAGTAGTACGCGTGGTGTGCGGACAGAAACAGATACGCAGTATTTT. The whole variable domain, filled in from reference TRBV19 and TRBJ2-3, reads DGGITQSPKYLFRKEGQNVTLSCEQNLNHDAMYWYRQDPGQGLRLIYYSQIVNDFQKGDIAEGYSVSREKKESFPLTVTSAQKNPTAFYLCASSTRGVRTETDTQYFGPGTRLTVL.

The chain combines TRBV18 with TRBJ2-1; D ambiguous. Trimming pared 0 bases from V and 4 bases from J, leaving 4 bases between. CDR1 is KGHSH and CDR2 is LQKENI in the germline V gene. CDR3 length: 13 amino acids. The CDR3 sequence is CASSPPNYNEQFF. CDR3 DNA: TGTGCCAGCTCACCACCTAATTACAATGAGCAGTTCTTC.

This clone turned up a few times. The chain employs TRBV5-4 and TRBJ2-5; TRBD1 matches at 11 bases. The CDR3 runs to 16 residues. From germline, CDR1 is SGHNT and CDR2 YYREEE (reference sequence). Trimming took 4 bases from V and 4 from J; bases not matched to a gene: 9. CDR3 bases: TGTGCCAGCAGCAATATGGACAGGGGGCGACTAGAGACCCAGTACTTC. Amino acids: CASSNMDRGRLETQYF.

The sample holds a few counts of this clone. V and J are TRBV9 and TRBJ1-4, with 7 bases fitting TRBD1. V shed 4 bases, J shed 7 bases, and the junction held 13 bases outside the gene matches. Germline CDR1 and CDR2: SGDLS and YYNGEE. This CDR3 comprises 16 residues. CDR3 coding DNA: TGTGCCAGCAGCACGAGTACGACAGGGCTCGGTGAAAAACTGTTTTTT. Amino acids: CASSTSTTGLGEKLFF.

This clone was recorded a few times. The genes are TRBV18 and TRBJ2-2; 8 bases match TRBD1. The CDR3 is 15 residues long. Trimming at V came to 6 bases and at J to 1 base, leaving 4 bases not matched to a gene. CDR1 and CDR2 from the germline V gene are KGHSH and LQKENI. CDR3 sequence reads: CASSPGTGNTGELFF. The CDR3 DNA is TGTGCCAGCTCGCCCGGGACAGGGAACACCGGGGAGCTGTTTTTT.